The 15 T cell receptor beta chains in this list originate from one sample, sequenced in a study of blood T cell repertoires in COVID-19. Profiling relied on immunoSEQ multiplex PCR, and the TCRdb table lists in-frame clones only, not all of them. The sample contains more than 150,000 clones, over 75% of which appear only once. The sequencing input was PBMCs or T cells enriched from blood (not recorded which). The receptors were sampled from a man aged 45 to 65 who had recovered from COVID-19.

The chain combines TRBV7-2 with TRBJ1-4, with D unclear. Germline CDR1 SGHTA, CDR2 FQGNSA. The length of the CDR3 is 15 residues. V was clipped by 5 bases and J by 6 bases, with 16 bases between them. The CDR3 loop is CASSPFGDTYEKLFF. The CDR3 bases are TGTGCCAGCAGCCCTTTCGGTGACACCTATGAAAAACTGTTTTTT.

This chain joins TRBV7-2 and TRBJ1-1; no clear D. In germline, CDR1 is SGHTA, CDR2 FQGNSA. The CDR3 spans 13 residues. V gave up 6 bases and J gave up 5 bases, with 13 bases separating them. The CDR3 loop is CASREVGKTEAFF. CDR3 DNA: TGTGCCAGCAGGGAGGTTGGGAAAACTGAAGCTTTCTTT. The whole variable domain, remainder taken from reference TRBV7-2 and TRBJ1-1, is GAGVSQSPSNKVTEKGKDVELRCDPISGHTALYWYRQSLGQGLEFLIYFQGNSAPDKSGLPSDRFSAERTGGSVSTLTIQRTQQEDSAVYLCASREVGKTEAFFGQGTRLTVV.

This clone showed up just once. The rearrangement joins TRBV29-1 to TRBJ2-1, with 10 bases fitting TRBD2. The CDR3 is made up of 11 amino acids. J lost 10 bases, V lost 7 bases, and 4 bases had no gene match. Germline V gene lookup returns CDR1 SQVTM and CDR2 ANQGSEA. The CDR3 DNA sequence: TGCAGCGGGGGGACTAGCGTGGAGCAGTTCTTC. The encoded protein is CSGGTSVEQFF.

The chain links TRBV12-5 to TRBJ2-1; TRBD2 might be the D (6 bases). V dropped 6 bases and J dropped 10 bases, with 13 bases sitting between them. CDR3 length: 12 residues. Per germline, CDR1 LGHNT and CDR2 FRNRAP. The DNA of the CDR3 is TGTGCTAGTGGACGGGACTTCTGGGAGCAGTTCTTC. Its protein is CASGRDFWEQFF.

The CDR3 is CASMGGTGPNEQFF. For the CDR3, the DNA is TGTGCCAGCATGGGAGGGACAGGGCCAAATGAGCAGTTCTTC. The V gene is TRBV6-5, the J gene TRBJ2-1; 9 bases line up with TRBD1. CDR1 and CDR2 (germline): MNHEY, SVGAGI. This CDR3 region has 14 residues. Trimming removed 7 bases from V and 7 bases from J; junction bases left unmatched: 8.

J is TRBJ2-7 and V is TRBV6-5; 7 bases are shared with TRBD2. The germline V gene encodes CDR1 MNHEY and CDR2 SVGAGI. V was clipped by 1 base and J by 0 bases; unmatched bases: 6. This CDR3 spans 16 amino acids. Here the CDR3 reads CASSYYTGGSSYEQYF. DNA for the CDR3: TGTGCCAGCAGTTACTACACCGGGGGGTCCTCCTACGAGCAGTACTTC.

This clone was counted a few times. This chain connects TRBV18 to TRBJ1-2, with unresolved D. Germline CDR1 reads KGHSH; CDR2 reads LQKENI. V lost 3 bases to trimming and J lost 0 bases, with 14 bases between them. The CDR3 totals 16 residues. In nucleotides, the CDR3 is TGTGCCAGCTCACCTTCATTTGCTCTAGCTAACTATGGCTACACCTTC. Protein: CASSPSFALANYGYTF. The variable domain in full, with the rest retrieved from reference TRBV18 and TRBJ1-2, is NAGVMQNPRHLVRRRGQEARLRCSPMKGHSHVYWYRQLPEEGLKFMVYLQKENIIDESGMPKERFSAEFPKEGPSILRIQQVVRGDSAAYFCASSPSFALANYGYTFGSGTRLTVV.

This clone was seen once. This rearrangement joins TRBV6-4 to TRBJ1-5; D perhaps matches TRBD1 (5 bases). The CDR3 is made up of 13 amino acids. V lost 3 bases and J 7 bases, leaving 10 bases between the germline ends. Germline CDR1 and CDR2: MRHNA and SNTAGT. Written as DNA, the CDR3 is TGTGCCAGCAGTGAGGGTTCAGGGCAGCCCCAGCATTTT. The encoded protein is CASSEGSGQPQHF.

V is TRBV7-9 and J is TRBJ1-4; TRBD1 matches at 10 bases. Trimming removed 5 bases from V and 5 bases from J; junction bases left unmatched: 5. Germline V gives CDR1 SEHNR, CDR2 FQNEAQ (reference sequence). The CDR3 totals 15 residues. This CDR3 is CASSPGQGINEKLFF. The CDR3 nucleotides are TGTGCCAGCAGCCCGGGACAGGGGATAAATGAAAAACTGTTTTTT.

The J gene is TRBJ1-1, the V gene TRBV6-5; TRBD1 aligns across 8 bases. Germline lookup yields CDR1 MNHEY and CDR2 SVGAGI. The junction had 5 bases not matched to a gene; V was cut back by 7 bases and J by 1 base. The CDR3 length is 14 residues. CDR3 nucleotides: TGTGCCAGCAAACCCGGGACAGGGAACACTGAAGCTTTCTTT. Protein: CASKPGTGNTEAFF.

The chain joins TRBV28 to TRBJ1-6, with 7 bases that match TRBD1. Germline V gene data show CDR1 as MDHEN and CDR2 as SYDVKM. The CDR3 has 15 amino acids. Trimming at V came to 3 bases and at J to 7 bases, leaving 6 bases not matched to a gene. CDR3 residues: CASSLQGGGNSPLHF. CDR3 DNA: TGTGCCAGCAGTTTGCAGGGGGGCGGAAATTCACCCCTCCACTTT. The whole variable domain, filled in from reference TRBV28 and TRBJ1-6, reads DVKVTQSSRYLVKRTGEKVFLECVQDMDHENMFWYRQDPGLGLRLIYFSYDVKMKEKGDIPEGYSVSREKKERFSLILESASTNQTSMYLCASSLQGGGNSPLHFGNGTRLTVT.

The chain has TRBV6-4 and TRBJ1-3, with 8 bases aligning to TRBD1. V was clipped by 6 bases and J by 1 base; unmatched bases: 8. CDR3 length: 16 residues. CDR1 and CDR2 from the germline V gene are MRHNA and SNTAGT. The CDR3 spells CASSFRGTGSGNTIYF. DNA for the CDR3: TGTGCCAGCAGCTTCCGCGGGACAGGTTCTGGAAACACCATATATTTT.

V usage is TRBV28 and J usage is TRBJ2-4; the match to TRBD2 covers 9 bases. The CDR3 sequence is 13 residues long. Germline V gives CDR1 MDHEN, CDR2 SYDVKM. V lost 8 bases, J lost 8 bases, and 7 bases stayed unmatched. CDR3 coding DNA: TGTGCCAGCTGGACCGGGACTAGCCACATTCAGTACTTC. Its protein is CASWTGTSHIQYF.

The V call is TRBV28, the J call TRBJ1-1; the match to TRBD1 covers 7 bases. With V trimmed by 5 bases and J by 1 base, 7 bases remained unmatched. Per the germline V gene, CDR1 is MDHEN and CDR2 is SYDVKM. The CDR3 runs 15 residues. Here the CDR3 reads CASSLRQGWNTEAFF. The CDR3 DNA sequence: TGTGCCAGCAGTCTTCGACAGGGCTGGAACACTGAAGCTTTCTTT. Complete variable domain (other parts from reference TRBV28 and TRBJ1-1): DVKVTQSSRYLVKRTGEKVFLECVQDMDHENMFWYRQDPGLGLRLIYFSYDVKMKEKGDIPEGYSVSREKKERFSLILESASTNQTSMYLCASSLRQGWNTEAFFGQGTRLTVV.

V is TRBV14 and J is TRBJ1-2; TRBD1 aligns across 8 bases. CDR1 and CDR2 from the germline V gene are SGHDN and FVKESK. J gave up 5 bases and V 4 bases, and 9 bases lay outside the gene matches. CDR3 size: 15 residues. The CDR3 region is CASSPRGQAGYGYTF. CDR3 nucleotides: TGTGCCAGCAGCCCACGGGGACAGGCTGGATATGGCTACACCTTC.